This entry lists 10 T cell receptor beta chains sequenced from one sample in a study of vaccination effects on CD4 cells after COVID-19. What these receptors recognize is not known. Profiled with immunoSEQ multiplex PCR; TCRdb holds only in-frame clones, not every one. The sample consists of just over 55,000 clones, around four fifths of them appearing once. Subsequent to a culture period of about nine days, CD4+ T cells were isolated. Two-dose BNT162b2 or mRNA-1273 vaccination was given to participants. The material was CD4+ T cells from PBMCs cultured without peptide, obtained after COVID-19 vaccination. The source is a human donor who received a COVID-19 vaccine.

The chain carries TRBV28 and TRBJ2-3; tentatively, D is TRBD2 (6 bases). V lost 4 bases and J 3 bases, leaving 11 bases between the germline ends. The CDR3 spans 14 residues. CDR1 is MDHEN, CDR2 SYDVKM, per germline. The CDR3, as DNA: TGTGCCAGCAGTTCCCCAGGACTAACAGATACGCAGTATTTT. Its translation: CASSSPGLTDTQYF.

The rearrangement links TRBV7-2 to TRBJ1-1, with TRBD1 as a possible D gene (6 bases). CDR3 length: 14 amino acids. Trimming took 4 bases from V and 0 from J, leaving 9 bases between them. The germline V gene has CDR1 SGHTA and CDR2 FQGNSA. The CDR3 sequence is CASSSTGLNTEAFF. The CDR3 DNA is TGTGCCAGCAGCTCTACAGGGTTGAACACTGAAGCTTTCTTT.

V usage is TRBV18 and J usage is TRBJ2-5; unclear D gene. Germline V gene data show CDR1 as KGHSH and CDR2 as LQKENI. This CDR3 has 12 residues. Trimming cost V 1 base and J 5 bases, with 5 bases left between them. The CDR3, as DNA: TGTGCCAGCTCACCACGCACGGAGACCCAGTACTTC. It codes for CASSPRTETQYF.

This clone was observed once. This chain links TRBV5-1 with TRBJ1-2, with unresolved D. The CDR3 covers 13 residues. V shed 5 bases and J shed 6 bases, with 14 bases lying between them. CDR1 and CDR2 (germline): SGHRS, YFSETQ. This CDR3 is CASRRPDGDGYTF. The CDR3 nucleotides are TGCGCCAGCAGAAGGCCGGACGGGGATGGCTACACCTTC.

The chain uses TRBV19 and TRBJ1-2; 9 bases are a match to TRBD1. This CDR3 is built from 17 residues. Germline lookup yields CDR1 LNHDA and CDR2 SQIVND (reference sequence). Trimming cost V 8 bases and J 2 bases; bases outside gene matches: 15. The chain's CDR3 is CASVDPPGGTGNYGYTF. Here the CDR3 DNA reads TGTGCCAGTGTAGACCCACCTGGCGGGACAGGGAACTATGGCTACACCTTC.

This rearrangement joins TRBV28 to TRBJ1-5, with 7 bases fitting TRBD1. Germline V gives CDR1 MDHEN, CDR2 SYDVKM. The CDR3 totals 14 residues. The junction had 3 bases not matched to a gene; V was cut back by 3 bases and J by 4 bases. CDR3 region: CASSLGQRNQPQHF. CDR3 in DNA: TGTGCCAGCAGTTTGGGACAGAGGAATCAGCCCCAGCATTTT.

This clone was counted between two and nine times. The chain recombines TRBV19 with TRBJ1-5; 7 positions agree with TRBD1. Germline V gene sequence: CDR1 LNHDA, CDR2 SQIVND (reference sequence). The CDR3 loop spans 15 amino acids. The CDR3 protein is CALGRTGDSNQPQHF. The CDR3 nucleotides are TGTGCACTAGGCCGAACAGGGGACAGCAATCAGCCCCAGCATTTT.

The rearrangement links TRBV7-2 to TRBJ1-2, with D unresolved. Deletions cut 5 bases from V and 8 bases from J, with 9 bases between. CDR3 size: 11 residues. Germline CDR1 and CDR2: SGHTA and FQGNSA. The CDR3 DNA sequence: TGTGCCAGCAGCCGCGGGCTCGGCTACACCTTC. Encoded protein: CASSRGLGYTF.

By share, this clone counts as medium-sized (0.01 to 0.1%). This chain connects TRBV6-1 to TRBJ1-3, with D uncertain. CDR1 MNHNS and CDR2 SASEGT come from the germline V gene. Trimming stripped 2 bases from V and 1 base from J, with 12 bases between. This CDR3 has 16 residues. The CDR3 reads CASSEHQASSGNTIYF. CDR3 sequence (DNA): TGTGCCAGCAGTGAACATCAGGCCTCTTCTGGAAACACCATATATTTT.

This clone came up once. The chain employs TRBV7-2 and TRBJ2-7, with 10 bases that match TRBD2. CDR3 length: 15 amino acids. J gave up 4 bases and V 1 base, and 4 bases lay outside the gene matches. Germline loops: CDR1 SGHTA, CDR2 FQGNSA. The CDR3: CASSLGPAGGYEQYF. In DNA form, the CDR3 reads TGTGCCAGCAGCTTAGGGCCAGCGGGGGGGTACGAGCAGTACTTC.